This T cell receptor beta chain was sequenced during a study of identical twins' blood T cells. TCRdb called the 5' RACE reads again in MiXCR, with one record for every CDR3 protein. The sample records roughly 340,000 distinct CDR3 sequences, over 25% being singletons. This clonotype has a single count. Sequencing was performed on PBMCs. This sequence originates from a woman aged 18-50 years in good health.

This CDR3 is CSAIGGDRGKNALYEQYF. CDR3 nucleotide sequence: TGCAGTGCCATTGGGGGGGACAGGGGGAAGAATGCCCTCTACGAGCAGTACTTC. This chain uses TRBV20-1 with TRBJ2-7, with 11 nucleotides matching TRBD1. This CDR3 is built from 18 residues. Trimming at V came to 6 bases and at J to 3 bases, leaving 19 bases not matched to a gene. The germline gives CDR1 DFQATT, CDR2 SNEGSKA (reference sequence).